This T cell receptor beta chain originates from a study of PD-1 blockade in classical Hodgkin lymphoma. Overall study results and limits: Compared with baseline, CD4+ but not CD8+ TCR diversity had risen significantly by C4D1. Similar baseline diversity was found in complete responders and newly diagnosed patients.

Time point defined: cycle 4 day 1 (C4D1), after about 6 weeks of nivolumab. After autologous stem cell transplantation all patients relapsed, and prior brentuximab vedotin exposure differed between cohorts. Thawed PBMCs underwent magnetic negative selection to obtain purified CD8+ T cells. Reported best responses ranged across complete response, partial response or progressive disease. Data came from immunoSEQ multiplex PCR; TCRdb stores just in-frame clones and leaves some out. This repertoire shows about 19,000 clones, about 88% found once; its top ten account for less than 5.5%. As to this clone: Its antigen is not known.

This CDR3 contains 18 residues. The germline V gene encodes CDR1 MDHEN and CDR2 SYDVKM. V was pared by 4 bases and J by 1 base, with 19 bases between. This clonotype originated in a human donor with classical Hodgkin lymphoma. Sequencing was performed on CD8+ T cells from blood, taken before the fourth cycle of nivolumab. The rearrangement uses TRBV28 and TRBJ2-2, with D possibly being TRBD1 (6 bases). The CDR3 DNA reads TGTGCCAGCAGTTACCCGTCCGGGACATCCTTGAACACCGGGGAGCTGTTTTTT. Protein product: CASSYPSGTSLNTGELFF.